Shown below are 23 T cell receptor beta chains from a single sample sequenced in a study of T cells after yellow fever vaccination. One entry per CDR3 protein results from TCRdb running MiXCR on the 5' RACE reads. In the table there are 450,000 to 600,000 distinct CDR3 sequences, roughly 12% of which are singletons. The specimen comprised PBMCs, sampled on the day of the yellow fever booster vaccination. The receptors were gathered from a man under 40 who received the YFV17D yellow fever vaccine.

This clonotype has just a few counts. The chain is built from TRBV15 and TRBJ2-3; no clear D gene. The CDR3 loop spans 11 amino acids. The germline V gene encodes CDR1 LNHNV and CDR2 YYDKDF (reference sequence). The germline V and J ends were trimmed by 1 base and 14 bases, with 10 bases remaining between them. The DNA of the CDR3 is TGTGCCACCAGCAGAGCCAAAGGGTTGTATTTT. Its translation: CATSRAKGLYF.

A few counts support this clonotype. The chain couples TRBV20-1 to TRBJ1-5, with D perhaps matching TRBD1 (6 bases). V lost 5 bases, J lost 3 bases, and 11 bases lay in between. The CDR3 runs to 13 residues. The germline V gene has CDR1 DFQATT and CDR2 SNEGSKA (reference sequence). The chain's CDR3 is CSAGRGNNQPQHF. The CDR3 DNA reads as TGCAGTGCTGGGAGGGGGAACAATCAGCCCCAGCATTTT.

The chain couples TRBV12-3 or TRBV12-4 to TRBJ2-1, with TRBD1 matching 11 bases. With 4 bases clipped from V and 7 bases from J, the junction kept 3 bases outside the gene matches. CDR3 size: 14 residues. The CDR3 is CASSSDRGLNEQFF. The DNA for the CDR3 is TGTGCCAGCAGTTCGGACAGGGGGCTAAATGAGCAGTTCTTC.

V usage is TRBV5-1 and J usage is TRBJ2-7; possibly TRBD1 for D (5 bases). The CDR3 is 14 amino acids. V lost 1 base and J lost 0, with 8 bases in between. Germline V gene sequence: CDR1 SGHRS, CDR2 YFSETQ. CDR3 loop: CASSLQTGSYEQYF. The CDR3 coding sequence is TGCGCCAGCAGCTTGCAAACAGGCTCCTACGAGCAGTACTTC.

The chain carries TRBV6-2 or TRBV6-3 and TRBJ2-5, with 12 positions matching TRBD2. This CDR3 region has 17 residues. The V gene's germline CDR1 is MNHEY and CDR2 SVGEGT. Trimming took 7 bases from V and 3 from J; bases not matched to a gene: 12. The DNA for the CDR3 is TGTGCCAGCATAGCCGACCCGACTAGCGGGGGAGAAGAGACCCAGTACTTC. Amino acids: CASIADPTSGGEETQYF.

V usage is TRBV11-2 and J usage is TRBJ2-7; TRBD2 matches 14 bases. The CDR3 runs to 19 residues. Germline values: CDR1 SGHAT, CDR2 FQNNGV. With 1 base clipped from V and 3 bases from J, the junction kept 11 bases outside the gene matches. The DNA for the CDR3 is TGTGCCAGCAGCTTAGGCCGAGGACTAGCGGGAGGCCCGGGCTACGAGCAGTACTTC. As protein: CASSLGRGLAGGPGYEQYF. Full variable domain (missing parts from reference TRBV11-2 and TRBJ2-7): EAGVAQSPRYKIIEKRQSVAFWCNPISGHATLYWYQQILGQGPKLLIQFQNNGVVDDSQLPKDRFSAERLKGVDSTLKIQPAKLEDSAVYLCASSLGRGLAGGPGYEQYFGPGTRLTVT.

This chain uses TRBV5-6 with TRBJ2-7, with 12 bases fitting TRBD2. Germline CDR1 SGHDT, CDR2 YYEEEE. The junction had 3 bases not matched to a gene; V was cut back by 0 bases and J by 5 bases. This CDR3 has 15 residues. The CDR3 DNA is TGTGCCAGCAGCTTGGTGACTAGCGGGAGAGACGAGCAGTACTTC. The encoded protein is CASSLVTSGRDEQYF.

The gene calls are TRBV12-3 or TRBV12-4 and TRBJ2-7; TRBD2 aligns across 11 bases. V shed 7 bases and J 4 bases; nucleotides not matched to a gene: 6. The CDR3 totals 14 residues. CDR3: CASTSGLAEYEQYF. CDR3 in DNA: TGTGCCAGCACCTCGGGACTAGCGGAATACGAGCAGTACTTC.

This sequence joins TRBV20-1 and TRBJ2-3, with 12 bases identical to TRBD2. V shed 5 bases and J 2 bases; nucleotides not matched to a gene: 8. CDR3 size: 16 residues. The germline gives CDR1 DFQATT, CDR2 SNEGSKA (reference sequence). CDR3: CSARLAGVRITDTQYF. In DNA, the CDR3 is TGCAGTGCTCGACTAGCGGGAGTTCGTATCACAGATACGCAGTATTTT.

CDR3: CASSLEQSGTEAFF. CDR3 DNA sequence: TGTGCCAGCAGCTTGGAACAGAGTGGGACTGAAGCTTTCTTT. V gene TRBV7-2 combines with J gene TRBJ1-1; D gene unclear. Trimming took 3 bases from V and 5 from J, leaving 13 bases between them. The length of the CDR3 is 14 residues. Germline V gives CDR1 SGHTA, CDR2 FQGNSA.

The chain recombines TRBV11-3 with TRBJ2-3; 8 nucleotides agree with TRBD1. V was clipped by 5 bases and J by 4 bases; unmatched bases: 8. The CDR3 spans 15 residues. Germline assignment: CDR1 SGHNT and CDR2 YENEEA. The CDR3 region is CASSARTGRADTQYF. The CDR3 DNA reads TGTGCCAGCAGCGCCCGGACAGGGCGCGCAGATACGCAGTATTTT.

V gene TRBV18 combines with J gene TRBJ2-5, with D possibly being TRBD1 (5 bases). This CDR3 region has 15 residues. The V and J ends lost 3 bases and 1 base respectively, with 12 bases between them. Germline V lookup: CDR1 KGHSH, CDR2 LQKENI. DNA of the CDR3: TGTGCCAGCTCACCGCCAGGGAAGGTCCAAGAGACCCAGTACTTC. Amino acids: CASSPPGKVQETQYF.

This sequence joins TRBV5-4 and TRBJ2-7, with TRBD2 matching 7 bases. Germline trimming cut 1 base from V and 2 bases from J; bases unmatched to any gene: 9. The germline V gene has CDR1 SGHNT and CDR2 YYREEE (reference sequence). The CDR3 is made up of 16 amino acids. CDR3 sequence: CASSLNVRDYTYEQYF. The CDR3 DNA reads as TGTGCCAGCAGCTTGAATGTGCGGGACTATACCTACGAGCAGTACTTC.

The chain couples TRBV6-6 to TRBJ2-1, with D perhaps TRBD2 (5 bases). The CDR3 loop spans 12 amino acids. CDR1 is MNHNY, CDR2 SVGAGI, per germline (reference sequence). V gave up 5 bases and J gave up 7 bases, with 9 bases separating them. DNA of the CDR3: TGTGCCAGCAGTATGACTACAAATGAGCAGTTCTTC. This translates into CASSMTTNEQFF.

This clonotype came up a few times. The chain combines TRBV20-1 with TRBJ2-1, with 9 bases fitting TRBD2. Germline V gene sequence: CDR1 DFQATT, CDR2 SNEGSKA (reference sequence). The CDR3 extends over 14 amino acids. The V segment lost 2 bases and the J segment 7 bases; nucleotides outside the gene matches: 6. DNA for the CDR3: TGCAGTGCTAGAAGTAGCGGGAGTACGAATGAGCAGTTCTTC. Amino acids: CSARSSGSTNEQFF.

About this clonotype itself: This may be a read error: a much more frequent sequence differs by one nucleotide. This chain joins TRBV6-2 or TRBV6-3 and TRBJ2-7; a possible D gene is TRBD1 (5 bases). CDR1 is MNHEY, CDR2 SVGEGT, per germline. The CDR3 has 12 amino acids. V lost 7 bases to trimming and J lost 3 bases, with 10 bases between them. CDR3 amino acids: CASTDDSYEQYF. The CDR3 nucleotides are TGTGCCAGCACCGACGACAGCTACGAGCAGTACTTC.

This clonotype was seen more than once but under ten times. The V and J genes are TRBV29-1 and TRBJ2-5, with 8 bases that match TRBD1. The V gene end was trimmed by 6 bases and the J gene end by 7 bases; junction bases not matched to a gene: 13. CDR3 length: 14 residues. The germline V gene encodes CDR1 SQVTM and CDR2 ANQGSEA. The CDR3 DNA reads TGCAGCGTAGCTCCGGGACAGGCGCGTCCGACCCAGTACTTC. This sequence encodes CSVAPGQARPTQYF.

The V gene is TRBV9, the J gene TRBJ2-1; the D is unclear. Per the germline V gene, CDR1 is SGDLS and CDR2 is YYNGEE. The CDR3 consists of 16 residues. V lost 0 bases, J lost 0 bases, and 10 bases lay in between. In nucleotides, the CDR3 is TGTGCCAGCAGCGTAGGGATGGATAGCTCCTACAATGAGCAGTTCTTC. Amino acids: CASSVGMDSSYNEQFF.

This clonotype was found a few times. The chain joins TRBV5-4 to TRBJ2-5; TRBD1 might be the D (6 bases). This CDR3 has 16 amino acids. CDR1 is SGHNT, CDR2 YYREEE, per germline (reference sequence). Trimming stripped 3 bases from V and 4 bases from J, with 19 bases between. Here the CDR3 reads CASSSMGQGFRETQYF. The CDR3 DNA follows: TGTGCCAGCAGCTCGATGGGGCAGGGGTTTCGAGAGACCCAGTACTTC.

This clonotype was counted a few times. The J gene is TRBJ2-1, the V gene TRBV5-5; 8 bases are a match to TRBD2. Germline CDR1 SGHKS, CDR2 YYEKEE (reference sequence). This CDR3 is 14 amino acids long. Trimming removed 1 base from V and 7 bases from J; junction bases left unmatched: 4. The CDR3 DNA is TGTGCCAGCAGCTTGACGGGAGGGGTTAATGAGCAGTTCTTC. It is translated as CASSLTGGVNEQFF.

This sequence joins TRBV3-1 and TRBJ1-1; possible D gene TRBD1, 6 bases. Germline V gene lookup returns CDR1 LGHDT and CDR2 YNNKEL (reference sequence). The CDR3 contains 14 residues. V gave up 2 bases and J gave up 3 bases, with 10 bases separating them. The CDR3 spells CASSQSQGHTEAFF. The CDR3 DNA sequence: TGTGCCAGCAGCCAATCCCAGGGGCACACTGAAGCTTTCTTT.

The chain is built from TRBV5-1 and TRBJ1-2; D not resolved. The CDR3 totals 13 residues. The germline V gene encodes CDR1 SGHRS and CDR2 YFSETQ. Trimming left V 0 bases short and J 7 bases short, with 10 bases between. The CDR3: CASSLDLISGYTF. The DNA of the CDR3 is TGCGCCAGCAGCTTGGACCTGATAAGTGGCTACACCTTC.

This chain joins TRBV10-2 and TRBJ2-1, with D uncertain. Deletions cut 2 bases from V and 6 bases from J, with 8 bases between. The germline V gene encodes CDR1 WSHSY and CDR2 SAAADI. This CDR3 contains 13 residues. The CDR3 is CASSEVRVNEQFF. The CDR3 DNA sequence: TGCGCCAGCAGTGAGGTACGAGTCAATGAGCAGTTCTTC.